A selection of T cell receptor beta chains follows, all from one sample in a study of blood T cell repertoires in COVID-19. TCRdb's table, derived via immunoSEQ multiplex PCR, lists solely in-frame clones and lacks some. This table has roughly 440,000 clones, roughly 88% appearing once. Sequencing was performed on peripheral blood. The receptors shown here come from a woman aged 45-65 years with COVID-19, enrolled during active disease. CDR3s include the opening cysteine and the closing phenylalanine or tryptophan. Each record gives: D gene, clone size, V gene, J gene, CDR3 protein, CDR3 DNA. A D gene is named only where the DNA matches it firmly. Clone size, where shown, is once, few, many, or a class for clones that have expanded.

TRBD2,.,TRBV15,TRBJ2-7,CATSRDRSGGSSYEQYF,TGTGCCACCAGCAGAGATCGCAGCGGGGGGTCCTCCTACGAGCAGTACTTC
TRBD1,.,TRBV6-5,TRBJ2-3,CASTDRGQGDTQYF,TGTGCCAGCACCGACAGGGGGCAAGGAGATACGCAGTATTTT
.,.,TRBV29-1,TRBJ2-3,CSAEGDGVHTDTQYF,TGCAGCGCAGAAGGAGACGGGGTACACACAGATACGCAGTATTTT
TRBD2,.,TRBV7-3,TRBJ2-3,CASSLGGTSGDTQYF,TGTGCCAGCAGCTTAGGGGGGACTAGCGGGGATACGCAGTATTTT
TRBD1,.,TRBV6-5,TRBJ2-7,CASQSGTGFYEQYF,TGTGCCAGCCAGTCGGGGACAGGCTTCTACGAGCAGTACTTC
.,.,TRBV12-5,TRBJ2-5,CASGLVGSDETQYF,TGTGCTAGTGGTTTGGTAGGTAGCGATGAGACCCAGTACTTC
.,once,TRBV19,TRBJ1-5,CASSIPPDQPQHF,TGTGCCAGTAGTATTCCCCCGGATCAGCCCCAGCATTTT
TRBD2,.,TRBV7-2,TRBJ2-3,CASSSLQRGGVDTQYF,TGTGCCAGCAGCTCCCTCCAGCGGGGGGGCGTAGATACGCAGTATTTT
TRBD2,.,TRBV9,TRBJ2-3,CASSWASGSTDTQYF,TGTGCCAGCAGCTGGGCTAGCGGGAGCACAGATACGCAGTATTTT
.,.,TRBV2,TRBJ1-4,CASRSTRDEKLFF,TGTGCCAGCCGGTCCACTCGCGATGAAAAACTGTTTTTT
.,.,TRBV2,TRBJ1-2,CASRHGRPVGGGYTF,TGTGCCAGCAGGCACGGACGGCCTGTCGGGGGTGGCTACACCTTC
TRBD1,.,TRBV5-5,TRBJ1-5,CASSGQGLWDQPQHF,TGTGCCAGCAGCGGACAGGGGTTGTGGGATCAGCCCCAGCATTTT
TRBD2,once,TRBV4-1,TRBJ2-6,CASSQDGTGGPGANVLTF,TGCGCCAGCAGCCAAGATGGGACGGGAGGTCCCGGGGCCAACGTCCTGACTTTC
.,few,TRBV3-1/TRBV3-2,TRBJ1-2,CASSQDHRGRGGYTF,TGTGCCAGCAGCCAAGATCATCGGGGGAGAGGAGGCTACACCTTC
TRBD2,.,TRBV10-1,TRBJ2-3,CASSDPTSGGRDTQYF,TGCGCCAGCAGTGACCCCACTAGCGGGGGCCGAGATACGCAGTATTTT
.,.,TRBV2,TRBJ1-1,CASSEAFGGDTEAFF,TGTGCCAGCAGTGAAGCTTTTGGAGGGGACACTGAAGCTTTCTTT
.,.,TRBV5-5,TRBJ2-2,CASSSETVNTGELFF,TGTGCCAGCAGCTCGGAGACAGTGAACACCGGGGAGCTGTTTTTT
.,.,TRBV3-1/TRBV3-2,TRBJ1-1,CASSQESEAFF,TGTGCCAGCAGCCAAGAGTCAGAAGCTTTCTTT
.,once,TRBV5-1,TRBJ1-2,CASRLAGDDGYTF,TGCGCCAGCAGGTTGGCAGGGGATGATGGCTACACCTTC
TRBD2,.,TRBV9,TRBJ2-5,CASSVRPAGVRGETQYF,TGTGCCAGCAGCGTACGACCAGCGGGGGTACGCGGAGAGACCCAGTACTTC
TRBD1,.,TRBV5-4,TRBJ1-1,CASSSPGQGDTEAFF,TGTGCCAGCAGCTCCCCGGGACAGGGGGACACTGAAGCTTTCTTT
TRBD1,few,TRBV6-2/TRBV6-3,TRBJ2-1,CASSNDRGSSEQFF,TGTGCCAGCAGTAATGACAGGGGGTCAAGTGAGCAGTTCTTC
.,.,TRBV13,TRBJ1-2,CASSLGRDYGYTF,TGTGCCAGCAGCTTAGGACGGGACTATGGCTACACCTTC
.,.,TRBV5-1,TRBJ1-2,CASSFLGGQNYGYTF,TGCGCCAGCAGCTTCTTAGGGGGTCAGAACTATGGCTACACCTTC
.,.,TRBV3-1/TRBV3-2,TRBJ1-2,CASSRGGVDGYTF,TGTGCCAGCAGCCGAGGGGGGGTCGATGGCTACACCTTC
TRBD2,.,TRBV19,TRBJ2-5,CASRSPGLAPETQYF,TGTGCCAGTAGATCTCCTGGACTAGCTCCAGAGACCCAGTACTTC
.,.,TRBV30,TRBJ2-7,CARSGGRATYEQYF,TGTGCCCGGTCGGGGGGCAGGGCGACCTACGAGCAGTACTTC